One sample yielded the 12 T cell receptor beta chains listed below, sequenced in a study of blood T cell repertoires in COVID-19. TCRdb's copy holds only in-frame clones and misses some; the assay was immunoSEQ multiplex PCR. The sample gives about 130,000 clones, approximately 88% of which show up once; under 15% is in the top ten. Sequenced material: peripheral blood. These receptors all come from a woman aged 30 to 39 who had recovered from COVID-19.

The CDR3 sequence: CSVGGAGANTEAFF. DNA of the CDR3: TGCAGCGTTGGAGGGGCGGGGGCGAACACTGAAGCTTTCTTT. V and J are TRBV29-1 and TRBJ1-1; tentatively, D is TRBD1 (6 bases). V shed 4 bases and J shed 1 base, with 13 bases lying between them. Germline-derived CDR1 and CDR2 are SQVTM and ANQGSEA. The CDR3 is 14 residues long.

The CDR3 DNA sequence: TGTGCCAGCAGCCCTCAACTAGCGGGGGCCAATGAGCAGTTCTTC. It encodes CASSPQLAGANEQFF. This chain uses TRBV7-3 with TRBJ2-1; 11 bases map to TRBD2. CDR1 and CDR2 from the germline V gene are SGHTA and FQGTGA. CDR3 size: 15 residues. J was trimmed by 6 bases and V by 5 bases; bases with no gene match: 6.

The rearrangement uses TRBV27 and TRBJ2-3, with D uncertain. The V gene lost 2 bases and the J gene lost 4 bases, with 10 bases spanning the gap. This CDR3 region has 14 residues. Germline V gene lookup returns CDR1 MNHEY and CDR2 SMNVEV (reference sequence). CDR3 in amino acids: CASSLVLPADTQYF. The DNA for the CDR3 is TGTGCCAGCAGTTTAGTTCTCCCCGCAGATACGCAGTATTTT.

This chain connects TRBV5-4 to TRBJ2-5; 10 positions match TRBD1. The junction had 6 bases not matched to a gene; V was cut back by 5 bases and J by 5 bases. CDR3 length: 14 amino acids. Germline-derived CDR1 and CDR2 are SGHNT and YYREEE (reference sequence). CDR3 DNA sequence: TGTGCCAGCAGGGAGACAGGGGGCGTGGAGACCCAGTACTTC. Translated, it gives CASRETGGVETQYF.

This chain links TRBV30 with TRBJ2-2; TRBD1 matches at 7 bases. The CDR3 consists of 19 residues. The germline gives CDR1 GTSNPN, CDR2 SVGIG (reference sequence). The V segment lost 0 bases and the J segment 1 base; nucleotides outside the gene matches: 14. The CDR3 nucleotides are TGTGCCTGGAGTGTACTCCCAGGGGGATTGCTTAGGAACACCGGGGAGCTGTTTTTT. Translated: CAWSVLPGGLLRNTGELFF.

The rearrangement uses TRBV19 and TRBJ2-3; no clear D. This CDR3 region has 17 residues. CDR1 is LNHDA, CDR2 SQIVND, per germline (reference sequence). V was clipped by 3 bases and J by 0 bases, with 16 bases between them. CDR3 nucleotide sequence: TGTGCCAGTAGTATCCACCTAGGTCCTAAAAGCACAGATACGCAGTATTTT. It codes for CASSIHLGPKSTDTQYF.

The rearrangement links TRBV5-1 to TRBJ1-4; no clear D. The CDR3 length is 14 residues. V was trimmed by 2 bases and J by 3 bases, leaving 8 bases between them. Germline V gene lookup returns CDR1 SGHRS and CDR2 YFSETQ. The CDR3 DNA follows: TGCGCCAGCAGCTTTCAGTCATCTAATGAAAAACTGTTTTTT. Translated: CASSFQSSNEKLFF.

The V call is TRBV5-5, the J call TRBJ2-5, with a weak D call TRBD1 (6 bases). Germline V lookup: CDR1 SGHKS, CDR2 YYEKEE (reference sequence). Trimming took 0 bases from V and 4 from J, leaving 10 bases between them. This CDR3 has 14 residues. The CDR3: CASSLVQGRETQYF. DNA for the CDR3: TGTGCCAGCAGCTTGGTCCAGGGGCGAGAGACCCAGTACTTC.

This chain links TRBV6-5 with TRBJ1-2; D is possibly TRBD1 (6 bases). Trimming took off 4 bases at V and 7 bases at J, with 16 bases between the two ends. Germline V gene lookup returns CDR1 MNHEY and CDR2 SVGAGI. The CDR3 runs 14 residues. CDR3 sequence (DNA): TGTGCCAGCAGTTTGACAGGAATGAATGGTGGCTACACCTTC. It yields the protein CASSLTGMNGGYTF.

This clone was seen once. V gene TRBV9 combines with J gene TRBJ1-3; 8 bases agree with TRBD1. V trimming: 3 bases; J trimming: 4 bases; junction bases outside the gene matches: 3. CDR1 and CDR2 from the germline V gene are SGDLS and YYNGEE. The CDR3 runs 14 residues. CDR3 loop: CASSAGQGGNTIYF. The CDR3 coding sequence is TGTGCCAGCAGCGCAGGACAGGGAGGAAACACCATATATTTT.

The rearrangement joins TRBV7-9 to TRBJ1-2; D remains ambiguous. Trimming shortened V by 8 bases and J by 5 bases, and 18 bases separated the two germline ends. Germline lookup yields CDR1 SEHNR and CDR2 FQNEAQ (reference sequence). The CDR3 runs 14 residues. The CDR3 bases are TGTGCCAGCTCAATTGTGGGCAACGAGTATGGCTACACCTTC. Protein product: CASSIVGNEYGYTF.

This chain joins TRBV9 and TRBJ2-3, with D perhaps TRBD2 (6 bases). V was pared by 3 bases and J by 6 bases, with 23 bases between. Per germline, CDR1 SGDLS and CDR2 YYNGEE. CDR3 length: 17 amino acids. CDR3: CASSGVGGTPWGDTQYF. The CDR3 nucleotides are TGTGCCAGCAGCGGGGTCGGCGGGACCCCGTGGGGTGATACGCAGTATTTT.